This T cell receptor beta chain was identified in a study of T-cell memory formation after mild COVID-19. Across the study: Across donors, TCR clusters were largely donor specific.

Per the germline V gene, CDR1 is SGHAT and CDR2 is FQNNGV. The CDR3 is made up of 17 amino acids. V lost 4 bases and J lost 3; bases outside the gene matches: 12. TCRdb recomputed calls from the 5' RACE reads with MiXCR, one row per CDR3 protein. The table includes about 140,000 distinct CDR3 sequences, 11% to 15% detected once. The V call is TRBV11-2, the J call TRBJ1-1, with TRBD1 identical over 9 bases. This sequence originates from an adult woman who had mild COVID-19 (a few samples of this study predate the infection). Cell type and time point are not known. Sequenced: PBMCs or a T cell subset sorted from them (not recorded which). This CDR3 is CASSSITGGLGDTEAFF. The CDR3 coding sequence is TGTGCCAGCAGCTCCATCACAGGGGGCTTAGGGGACACTGAAGCTTTCTTT. The complete variable domain, with remaining parts taken from reference TRBV11-2 and TRBJ1-1, reads EAGVAQSPRYKIIEKRQSVAFWCNPISGHATLYWYQQILGQGPKLLIQFQNNGVVDDSQLPKDRFSAERLKGVDSTLKIQPAKLEDSAVYLCASSSITGGLGDTEAFFGQGTRLTVV.